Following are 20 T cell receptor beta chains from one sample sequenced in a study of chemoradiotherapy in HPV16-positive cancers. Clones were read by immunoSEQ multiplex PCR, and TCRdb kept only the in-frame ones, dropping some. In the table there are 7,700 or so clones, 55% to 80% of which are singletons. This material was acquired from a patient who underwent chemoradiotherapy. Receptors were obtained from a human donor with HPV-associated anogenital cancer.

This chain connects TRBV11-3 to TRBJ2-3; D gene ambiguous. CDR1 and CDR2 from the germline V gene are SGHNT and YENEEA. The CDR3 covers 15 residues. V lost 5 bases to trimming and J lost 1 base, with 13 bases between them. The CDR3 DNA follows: TGTGCCAGCAGCGAGGAGTGGCAGCGCACAGATACGCAGTATTTT. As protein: CASSEEWQRTDTQYF.

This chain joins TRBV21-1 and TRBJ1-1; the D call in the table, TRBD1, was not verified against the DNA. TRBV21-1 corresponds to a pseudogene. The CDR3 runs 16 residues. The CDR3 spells CASSKVFRTGSTEAFF. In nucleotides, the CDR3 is TGTGCCAGCAGCAAAGTATTCCGGACAGGAAGCACTGAAGCTTTCTTT.

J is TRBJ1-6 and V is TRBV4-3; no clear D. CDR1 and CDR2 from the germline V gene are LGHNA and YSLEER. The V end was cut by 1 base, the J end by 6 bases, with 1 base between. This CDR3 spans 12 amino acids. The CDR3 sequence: CASSQANSPLHF. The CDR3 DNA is TGCGCCAGCAGCCAAGCTAATTCACCCCTCCACTTT.

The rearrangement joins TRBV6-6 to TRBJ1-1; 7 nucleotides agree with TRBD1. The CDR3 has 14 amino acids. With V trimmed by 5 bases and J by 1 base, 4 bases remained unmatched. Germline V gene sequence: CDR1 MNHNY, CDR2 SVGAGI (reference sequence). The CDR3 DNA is TGTGCCAGCAGTCGGGACAGCACGAACACTGAAGCTTTCTTT. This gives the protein CASSRDSTNTEAFF.

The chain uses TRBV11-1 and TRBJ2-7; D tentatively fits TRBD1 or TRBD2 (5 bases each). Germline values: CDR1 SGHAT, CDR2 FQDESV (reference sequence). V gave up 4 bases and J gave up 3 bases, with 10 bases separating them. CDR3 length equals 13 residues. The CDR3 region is CASSSGRVYEQYF. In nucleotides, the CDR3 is TGTGCCAGCAGCTCAGGGCGGGTCTACGAGCAGTACTTC.

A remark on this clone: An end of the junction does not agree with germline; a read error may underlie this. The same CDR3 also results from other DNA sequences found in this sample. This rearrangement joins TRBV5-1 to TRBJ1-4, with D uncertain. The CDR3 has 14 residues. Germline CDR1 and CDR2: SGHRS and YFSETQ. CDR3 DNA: TGCGCCAGCAGCTTGAGTGACTCCGGAGAAAAGCTGTTTTTT. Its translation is CASSLSDSGEKLFF. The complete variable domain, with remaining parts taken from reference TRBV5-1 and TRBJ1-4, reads KAGVTQTPRYLIKTRGQQVTLSCSPISGHRSVSWYQQTPGQGLQFLFEYFSETQRNKGNFPGRFSGRQFSNSRSEMNVSTLELGDSALYLCASSLSDSGEKLFFGSGTQLSVL.

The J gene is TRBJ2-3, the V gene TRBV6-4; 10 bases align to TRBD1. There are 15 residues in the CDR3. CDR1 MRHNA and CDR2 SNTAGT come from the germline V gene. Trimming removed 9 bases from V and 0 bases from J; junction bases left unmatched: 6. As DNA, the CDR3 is TGTGCCAGTTCTCCGGGACAGGGGAGCACAGATACGCAGTATTTT. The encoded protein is CASSPGQGSTDTQYF.

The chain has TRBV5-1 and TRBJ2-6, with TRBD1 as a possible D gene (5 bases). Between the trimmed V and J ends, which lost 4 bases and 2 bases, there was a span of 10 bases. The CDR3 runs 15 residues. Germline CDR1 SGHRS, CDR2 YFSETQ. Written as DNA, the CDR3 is TGCGCCAGCAGCCCTGTAGGGGCTGGGGCCAACGTCCTGACTTTC. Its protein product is CASSPVGAGANVLTF.

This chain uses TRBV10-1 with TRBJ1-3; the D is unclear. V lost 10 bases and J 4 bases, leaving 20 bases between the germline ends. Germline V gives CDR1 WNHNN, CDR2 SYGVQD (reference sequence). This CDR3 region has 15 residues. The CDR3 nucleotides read TGCGCCAACCGGACCTCGATCCCATCGGGAAACACCATATATTTT. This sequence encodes CANRTSIPSGNTIYF.

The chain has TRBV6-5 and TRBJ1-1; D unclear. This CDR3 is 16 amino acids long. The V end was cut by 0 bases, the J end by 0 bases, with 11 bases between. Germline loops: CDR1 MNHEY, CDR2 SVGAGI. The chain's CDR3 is CASSYSKARLNTEAFF. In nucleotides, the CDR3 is TGTGCCAGCAGTTACTCGAAGGCACGGTTGAACACTGAAGCTTTCTTT.

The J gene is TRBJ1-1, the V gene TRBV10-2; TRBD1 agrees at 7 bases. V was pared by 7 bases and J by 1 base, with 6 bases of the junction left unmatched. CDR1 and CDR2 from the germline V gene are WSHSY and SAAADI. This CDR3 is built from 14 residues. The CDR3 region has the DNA TGCGCCAGCAAAGTGGACAGGAAGAACACTGAAGCTTTCTTT. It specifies CASKVDRKNTEAFF.

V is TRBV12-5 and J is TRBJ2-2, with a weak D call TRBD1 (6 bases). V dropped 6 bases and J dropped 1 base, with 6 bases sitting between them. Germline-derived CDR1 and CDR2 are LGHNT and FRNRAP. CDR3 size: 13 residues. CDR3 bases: TGTGCTAGTGGGACAGGGAACACCGGGGAGCTGTTTTTT. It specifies CASGTGNTGELFF.

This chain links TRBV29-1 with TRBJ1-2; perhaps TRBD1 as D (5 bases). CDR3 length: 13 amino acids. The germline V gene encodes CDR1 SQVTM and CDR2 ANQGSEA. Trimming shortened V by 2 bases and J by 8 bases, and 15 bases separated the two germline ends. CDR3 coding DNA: TGCAGCGTTGAAAGCGTCGGGACGAGGGGCTACACCTTC. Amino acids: CSVESVGTRGYTF.

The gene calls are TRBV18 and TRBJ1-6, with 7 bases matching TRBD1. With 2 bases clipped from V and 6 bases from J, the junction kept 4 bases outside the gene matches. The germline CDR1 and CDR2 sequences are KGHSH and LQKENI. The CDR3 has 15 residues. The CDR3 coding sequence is TGTGCCAGCTCACCAGAGGGGACAGCTAATTCACCCCTCCACTTT. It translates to CASSPEGTANSPLHF. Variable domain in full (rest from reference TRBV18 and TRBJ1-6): NAGVMQNPRHLVRRRGQEARLRCSPMKGHSHVYWYRQLPEEGLKFMVYLQKENIIDESGMPKERFSAEFPKEGPSILRIQQVVRGDSAAYFCASSPEGTANSPLHFGNGTRLTVT.

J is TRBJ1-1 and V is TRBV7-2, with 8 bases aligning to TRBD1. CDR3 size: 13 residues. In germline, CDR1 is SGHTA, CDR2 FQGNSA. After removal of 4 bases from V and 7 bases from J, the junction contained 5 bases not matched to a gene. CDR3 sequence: CASSSITGGEAFF. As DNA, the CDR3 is TGTGCCAGCAGCTCTATAACAGGGGGTGAAGCTTTCTTT.

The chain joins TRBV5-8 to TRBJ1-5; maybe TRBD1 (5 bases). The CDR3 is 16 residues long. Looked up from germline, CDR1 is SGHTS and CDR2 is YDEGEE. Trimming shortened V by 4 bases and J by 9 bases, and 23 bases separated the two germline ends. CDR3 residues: CASSVLMGPRRRPQHF. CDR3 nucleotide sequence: TGTGCCAGCAGCGTCCTCATGGGACCGCGACGGCGGCCCCAGCATTTT.

This CDR3 reads CASSVDRGREKLFF. In nucleotides, the CDR3 is TGTGCCAGCAGCGTGGACAGGGGGCGAGAAAAACTGTTTTTT. The V gene is TRBV2, the J gene TRBJ1-4; 11 positions agree with TRBD1. Trimming cost V 6 bases and J 8 bases; bases outside gene matches: 5. CDR1 is SNHLY and CDR2 is FYNNEI in the germline V gene. The CDR3 extends over 14 amino acids.

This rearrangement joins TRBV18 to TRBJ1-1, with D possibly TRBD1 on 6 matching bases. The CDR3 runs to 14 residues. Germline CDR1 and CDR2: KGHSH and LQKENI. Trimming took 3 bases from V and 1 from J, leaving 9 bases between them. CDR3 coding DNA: TGTGCCAGCTCACCGGGACACCAGAACACTGAAGCTTTCTTT. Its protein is CASSPGHQNTEAFF.

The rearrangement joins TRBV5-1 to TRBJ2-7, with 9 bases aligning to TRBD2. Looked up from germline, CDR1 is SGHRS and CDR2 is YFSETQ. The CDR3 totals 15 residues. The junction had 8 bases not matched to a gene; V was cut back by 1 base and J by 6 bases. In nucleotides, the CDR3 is TGCGCCAGCAGCTTGTTTGCGGGAGGGCCGGGCGAGCAGTACTTC. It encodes CASSLFAGGPGEQYF.

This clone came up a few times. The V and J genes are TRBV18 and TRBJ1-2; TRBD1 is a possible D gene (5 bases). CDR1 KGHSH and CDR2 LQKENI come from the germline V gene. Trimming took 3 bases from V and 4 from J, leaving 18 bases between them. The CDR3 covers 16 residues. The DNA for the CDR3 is TGTGCCAGCTCACCCAATTTGGTCAGGGCAATCTATGGCTACACCTTC. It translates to CASSPNLVRAIYGYTF.